This entry is about one T cell receptor beta chain. This entry comes from a study of control samples from healthy donors and cancer patients. The table came from immunoSEQ multiplex PCR; TCRdb's copy has only in-frame clones and leaves some out. This table holds about 120,000 clones, about 89% found once. Germline V gene sequence: CDR1 MNHNY, CDR2 SVGAGI (reference sequence). The V end was cut by 6 bases, the J end by 2 bases, with 14 bases between. The CDR3 has 14 amino acids. This receptor was taken from a man in his forties or fifties in good health. The sequenced sample was blood. The chain is built from TRBV6-6 and TRBJ2-7; tentative D call: TRBD2 (6 bases). CDR3 in DNA: TGTGCCAGCAGCAACACGGGGGTAGCCTACGAGCAGTACTTC. Its protein is CASSNTGVAYEQYF.